Listed here is a single T cell receptor (beta chain). This clone was observed once. The clone's antigen remains unknown. There are no base qualities to consult, and no much larger clone falls within one base. In the prospective study, participants were roughly 18 to 89 years old, resided in about two dozen geographic areas of the United States, and were enrolled through a virtual design. Cohort assignment in the prospective study relied on participant-reported clinical history from a screening survey and a study questionnaire. ImmuneRACE Cohort 3 recovered participants were defined by two consecutive negative NP/OP PCR tests, healthcare professional clearance, or symptom resolution. In the prospective study, mobile phlebotomists collected whole blood, serum and a nasopharyngeal or oropharyngeal swab from each participant. Prospective study participants could optionally give additional blood draws and questionnaires over an approximately two-month period. Before DNA extraction, prospective study blood samples were shipped either frozen or at room temperature.

The entry originates in a study of blood T cell repertoires in COVID-19 (dated by TCRdb to 2020 to 2022). Regarding the complete study: The collaborator samples originated in the United States, Italy and Spain and spanned the acute and convalescent phases of COVID-19. A freely available public database, intended as a resource for researchers studying the immune response to SARS-CoV-2, is where the repertoires were released. The material from the prospective study consisted of cDNA or gDNA derived from T cells, B-cell-depleted T cells, or PBMCs. Samples were obtained from the ongoing ImmuneRACE study (first 160 participants) and from 1,200 or so subjects provided by 6 global collaborators. The dataset comprised deeply sampled blood TCRbeta repertoires from subjects exposed to, actively infected with, or recovered from COVID-19. Where HLA class I and class II types were available, the types were taken from metadata supplied by the sample provider, not from assay-based typing. Nearly every sample came with metadata listing a de-identified subject ID, COVID-19 status, age in years and sex.

On the study overall, not on this receptor specifically: The amount of clinical and demographic metadata varied by source and participant and was provided uncurated.

The immunoSEQ Assay, a bias-controlled multiplex PCR, was used to amplify TCRbeta CDR3 regions from genomic DNA. The original pipeline was this. Nucleated cell counts per sample were estimated from amplification of reference gene primers within the assay. Sequence reads were collapsed and filtered to measure the absolute abundance of every unique TCRbeta CDR3 rearrangement. Productive Simpson clonality was computed per sample as the square root of Simpson's diversity index over productive rearrangements. In TCRdb, the immuneACCESS table is reduced to in-frame sequences with V and J assigned. These tables do not hold every clone; where another copy was compared, an unresolved V gene accounts for under half, and the others remain unexplained. V, J and clone size were drawn from that table, and D and trimming were deduced from the DNA. For this sample there are about 140,000 clones; about 87% appear just once. About 11% of the sample lies in the top ten.

Reading from cysteine to phenylalanine, the CDR3 counts 17 amino acids. Left in the record is the CDR3 DNA by itself, 51 bases read in frame from the first base. V ends up 1 base short and J 2 bases short, with an unmatched junction base count of 6. The germline V gene gives CDR1 as SGHAT and CDR2 as FQNNGV. This chain joins TRBV11-2 to TRBJ2-5, with 11 central nucleotides matching TRBD2. The sample taken for sequencing was PBMCs or T cells enriched from blood (not recorded which). This sequence originates from a man between 60 and 75 years old who had recovered from COVID-19. The nucleotide sequence reads as follows: TGTGCCAGCAGCTTAGGGCTAGCGGGGGGAGTACAAGAGACCCAGTACTTC. Translation gives CASSLGLAGGVQETQYF.